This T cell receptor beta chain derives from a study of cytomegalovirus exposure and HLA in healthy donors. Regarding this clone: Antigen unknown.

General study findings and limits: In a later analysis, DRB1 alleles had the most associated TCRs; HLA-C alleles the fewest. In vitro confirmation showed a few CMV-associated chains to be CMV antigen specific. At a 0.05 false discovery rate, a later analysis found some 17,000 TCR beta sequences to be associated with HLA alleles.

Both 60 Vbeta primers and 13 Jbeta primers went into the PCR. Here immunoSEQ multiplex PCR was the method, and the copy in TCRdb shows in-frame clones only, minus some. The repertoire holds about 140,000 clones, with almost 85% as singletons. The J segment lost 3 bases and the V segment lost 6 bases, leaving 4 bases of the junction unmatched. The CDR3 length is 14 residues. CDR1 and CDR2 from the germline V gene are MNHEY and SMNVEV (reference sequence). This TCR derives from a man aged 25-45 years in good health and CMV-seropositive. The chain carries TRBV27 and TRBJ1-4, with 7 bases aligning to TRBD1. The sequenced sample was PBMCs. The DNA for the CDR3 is TGTGCCAGCAGCCACAGGGGCTCTAATGAAAAACTGTTTTTT. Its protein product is CASSHRGSNEKLFF.